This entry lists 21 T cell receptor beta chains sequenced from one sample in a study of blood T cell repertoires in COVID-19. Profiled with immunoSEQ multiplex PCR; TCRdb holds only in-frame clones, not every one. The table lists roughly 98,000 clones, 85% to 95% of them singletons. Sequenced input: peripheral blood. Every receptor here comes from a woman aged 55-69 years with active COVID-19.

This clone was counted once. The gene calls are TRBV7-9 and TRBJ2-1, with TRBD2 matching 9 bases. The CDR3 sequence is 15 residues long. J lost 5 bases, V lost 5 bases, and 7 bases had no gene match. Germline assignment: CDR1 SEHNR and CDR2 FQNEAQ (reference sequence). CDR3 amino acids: CASSPPGLADNEQFF. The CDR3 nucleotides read TGTGCCAGCAGCCCCCCGGGACTAGCAGACAATGAGCAGTTCTTC.

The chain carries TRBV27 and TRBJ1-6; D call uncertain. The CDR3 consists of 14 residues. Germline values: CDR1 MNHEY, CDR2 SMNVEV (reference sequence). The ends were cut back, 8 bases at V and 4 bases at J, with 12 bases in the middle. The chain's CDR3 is CASAPTLYNSPLHF. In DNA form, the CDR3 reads TGTGCCAGCGCCCCAACATTATATAATTCACCCCTCCACTTT.

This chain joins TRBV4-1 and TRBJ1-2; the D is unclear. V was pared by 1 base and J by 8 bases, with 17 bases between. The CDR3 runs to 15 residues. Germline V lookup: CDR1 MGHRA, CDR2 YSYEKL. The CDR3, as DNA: TGCGCCAGCAGCCAAGGGAGGGAGACGGTGAGCGGCTACACCTTC. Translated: CASSQGRETVSGYTF.

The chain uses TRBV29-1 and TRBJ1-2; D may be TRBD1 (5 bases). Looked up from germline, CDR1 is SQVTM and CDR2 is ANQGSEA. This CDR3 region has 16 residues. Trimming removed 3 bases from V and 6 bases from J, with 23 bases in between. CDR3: CSVDGDSLGSVNGYTF. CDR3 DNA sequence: TGCAGCGTTGATGGGGACTCGTTAGGGAGTGTGAATGGCTACACCTTC.

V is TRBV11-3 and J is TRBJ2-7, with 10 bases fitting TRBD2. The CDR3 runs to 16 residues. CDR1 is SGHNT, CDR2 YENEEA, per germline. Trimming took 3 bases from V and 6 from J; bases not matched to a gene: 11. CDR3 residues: CASSFIPSGSRGEQYF. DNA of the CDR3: TGTGCCAGCAGCTTTATCCCTAGCGGGAGTAGAGGCGAGCAGTACTTC.

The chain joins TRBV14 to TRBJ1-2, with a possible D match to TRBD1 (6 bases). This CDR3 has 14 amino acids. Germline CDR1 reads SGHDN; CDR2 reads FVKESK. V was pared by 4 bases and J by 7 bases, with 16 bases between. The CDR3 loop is CASSLLGTRGGYTF. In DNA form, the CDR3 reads TGTGCCAGCAGCCTCCTAGGGACCAGGGGTGGCTACACCTTC.

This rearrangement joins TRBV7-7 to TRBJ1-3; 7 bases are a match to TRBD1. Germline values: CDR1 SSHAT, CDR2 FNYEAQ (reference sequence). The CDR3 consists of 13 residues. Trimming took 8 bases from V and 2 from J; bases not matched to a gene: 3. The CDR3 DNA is TGTGCCAGCCCAGGGGGTGCTGGAAACACCATATATTTT. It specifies CASPGGAGNTIYF.

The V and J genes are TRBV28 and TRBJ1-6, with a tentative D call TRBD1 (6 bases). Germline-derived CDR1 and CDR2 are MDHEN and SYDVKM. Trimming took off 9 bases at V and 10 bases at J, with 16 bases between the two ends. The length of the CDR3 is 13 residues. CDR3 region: CASAAGVNSPLHF. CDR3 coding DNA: TGTGCCAGTGCGGCAGGGGTGAACTCACCCCTCCACTTT.

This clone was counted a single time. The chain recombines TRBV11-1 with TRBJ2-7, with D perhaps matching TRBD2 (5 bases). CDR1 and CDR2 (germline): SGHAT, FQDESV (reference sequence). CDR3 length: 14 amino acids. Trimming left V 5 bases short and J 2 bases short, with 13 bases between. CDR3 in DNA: TGTGCCAGCAGCACCACTAGGAATGCCTACGAGCAGTACTTC. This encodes CASSTTRNAYEQYF.

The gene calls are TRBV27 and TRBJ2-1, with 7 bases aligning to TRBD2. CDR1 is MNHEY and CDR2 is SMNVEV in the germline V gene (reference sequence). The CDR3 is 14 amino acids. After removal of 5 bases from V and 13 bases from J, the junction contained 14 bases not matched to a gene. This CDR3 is CASSPIIGLGGQFF. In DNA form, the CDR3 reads TGTGCCAGCAGTCCGATAATAGGACTAGGCGGTCAGTTCTTC.

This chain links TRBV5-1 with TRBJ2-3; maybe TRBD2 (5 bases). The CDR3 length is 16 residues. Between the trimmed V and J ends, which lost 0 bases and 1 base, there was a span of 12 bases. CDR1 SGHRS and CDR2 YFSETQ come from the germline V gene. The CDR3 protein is CASSLGRGVGTDTQYF. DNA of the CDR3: TGCGCCAGCAGCTTGGGTCGGGGTGTGGGCACAGATACGCAGTATTTT.

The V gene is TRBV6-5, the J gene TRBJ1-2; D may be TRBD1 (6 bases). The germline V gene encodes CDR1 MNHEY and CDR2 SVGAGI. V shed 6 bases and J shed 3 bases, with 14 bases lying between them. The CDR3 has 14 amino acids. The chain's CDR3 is CASSPGVGYYGYTF. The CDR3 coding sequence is TGTGCCAGCAGCCCAGGGGTGGGGTACTATGGCTACACCTTC.

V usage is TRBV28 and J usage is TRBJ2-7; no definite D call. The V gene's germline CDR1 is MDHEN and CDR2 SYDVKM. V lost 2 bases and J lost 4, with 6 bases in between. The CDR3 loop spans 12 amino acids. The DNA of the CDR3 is TGTGCCAGCAGTTTAGATACTTACGAGCAGTACTTC. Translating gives CASSLDTYEQYF.

In nucleotides, the CDR3 is TGTGCCAGCAGTTCCGGACAGGGTGTATTTCAGCCCCAGCATTTT. Protein product: CASSSGQGVFQPQHF. The J gene is TRBJ1-5, the V gene TRBV6-2 or TRBV6-3; 8 bases are a match to TRBD1. Germline trimming cut 4 bases from V and 6 bases from J; bases unmatched to any gene: 8. Germline V gives CDR1 MNHEY, CDR2 SVGEGT. The CDR3 sequence is 15 residues long.

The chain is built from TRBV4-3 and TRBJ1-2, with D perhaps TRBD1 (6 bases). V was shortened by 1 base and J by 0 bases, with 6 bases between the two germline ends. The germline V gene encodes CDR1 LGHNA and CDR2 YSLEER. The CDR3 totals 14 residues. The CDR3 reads CASSQGTANYGYTF. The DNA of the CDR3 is TGCGCCAGCAGCCAAGGGACAGCTAACTATGGCTACACCTTC.

The CDR3, as DNA: TGTGCCAGCAGTTTAACCAGGGGGCAAGAGACCCAGTACTTC. It translates to CASSLTRGQETQYF. The gene calls are TRBV2 and TRBJ2-5, with TRBD1 identical over 7 bases. V lost 5 bases to trimming and J lost 2 bases; unmatched junction nucleotides: 5. The CDR3 length is 14 residues. CDR1 is SNHLY and CDR2 is FYNNEI in the germline V gene.

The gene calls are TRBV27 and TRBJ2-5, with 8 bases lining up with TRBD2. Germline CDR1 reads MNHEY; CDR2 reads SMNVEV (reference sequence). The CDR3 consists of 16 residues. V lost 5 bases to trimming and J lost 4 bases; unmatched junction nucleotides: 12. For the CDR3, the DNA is TGTGCCAGCAGTACCTCGCGGACGGGGGGGAGAGAGACCCAGTACTTC. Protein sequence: CASSTSRTGGRETQYF.

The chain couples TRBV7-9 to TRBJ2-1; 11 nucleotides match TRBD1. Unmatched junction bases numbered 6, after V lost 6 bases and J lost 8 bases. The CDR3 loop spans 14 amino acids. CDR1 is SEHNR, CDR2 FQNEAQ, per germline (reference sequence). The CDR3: CASRTGTGGDEQFF. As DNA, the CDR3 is TGTGCCAGCAGAACCGGGACAGGGGGAGATGAGCAGTTCTTC.

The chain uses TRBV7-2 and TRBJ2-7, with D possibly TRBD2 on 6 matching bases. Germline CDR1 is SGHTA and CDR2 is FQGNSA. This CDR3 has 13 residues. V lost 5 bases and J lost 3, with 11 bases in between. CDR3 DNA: TGTGCCAGCAGCCTCGTCGGGGGCTACGAGCAGTACTTC. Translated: CASSLVGGYEQYF.

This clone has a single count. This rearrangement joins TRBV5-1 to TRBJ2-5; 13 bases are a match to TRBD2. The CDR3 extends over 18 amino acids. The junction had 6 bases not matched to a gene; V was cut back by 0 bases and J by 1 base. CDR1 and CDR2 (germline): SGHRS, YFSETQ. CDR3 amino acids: CASSLGLAGGPTQETQYF. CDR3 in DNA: TGCGCCAGCAGCTTGGGACTAGCGGGGGGACCTACCCAAGAGACCCAGTACTTC.

The CDR3 DNA sequence: TGTGCCAGCAGCCCGGCGGCGACCCTACGAGCAGTGTACTTC. It codes for CASSPAATLRAVYF. This chain connects TRBV3-1 (or the pseudogene TRBV3-2) to TRBJ2-7; D uncertain. The CDR3 extends over 14 amino acids. V was pared by 4 bases and J by 12 bases, with 22 bases between. From germline, CDR1 is LGHDT and CDR2 YNNKEL (reference sequence).